The 11 T cell receptor beta chains listed next were all sequenced from one sample in a study of response to subunit inactivated influenza vaccine. TCRdb itself ran the RT-PCR reads through MiXCR, one entry per CDR3 protein. The sample has 650,000 to 700,000 distinct CDR3 sequences, around a sixth seen once. The sample here was PBMCs from blood, taken 11 to 12 days after vaccination. The receptors were sampled from a man aged 45 to 65 who received an inactivated influenza vaccine.

This clonotype was found a few times. The chain recombines TRBV6-2 or TRBV6-3 with TRBJ2-7, with unresolved D. V was shortened by 4 bases and J by 4 bases, with 11 bases between the two germline ends. Germline V gene lookup returns CDR1 MNHEY and CDR2 SVGEGT. The CDR3 totals 13 residues. The CDR3 loop is CASSSPEIYEQYF. The CDR3 DNA is TGTGCCAGCAGTTCCCCCGAAATATACGAGCAGTACTTC.

This clonotype has at least ten counts. J is TRBJ2-7 and V is TRBV20-1; possibly TRBD1 for D (5 bases). Germline V gives CDR1 DFQATT, CDR2 SNEGSKA (reference sequence). Trimming pared 7 bases from V and 1 base from J, leaving 11 bases between. The CDR3 is made up of 12 amino acids. The CDR3 region is CSGVKGSYEQYF. The CDR3 bases are TGCAGTGGGGTGAAGGGGTCCTACGAGCAGTACTTC.

This clonotype was seen many times. The V and J genes are TRBV20-1 and TRBJ2-3; 12 bases match TRBD2. Germline V gives CDR1 DFQATT, CDR2 SNEGSKA (reference sequence). After removal of 6 bases from V and 6 bases from J, the junction contained 10 bases not matched to a gene. There are 15 residues in the CDR3. As DNA, the CDR3 is TGCAGTGCCAAAACGACTAGCGGGAGATCTGATACGCAGTATTTT. Translated: CSAKTTSGRSDTQYF.

The rearrangement uses TRBV25-1 and TRBJ2-5; TRBD1 or TRBD2 may be the D gene (7 bases each). The V gene lost 2 bases and the J gene lost 6 bases, with 13 bases spanning the gap. The CDR3 is made up of 14 amino acids. The germline gives CDR1 MGHDK, CDR2 SYGVNS. CDR3 sequence (DNA): TGTGCCAGCAGTGAAAGGGGGCGGGGGAAGACCCAGTACTTC. Encoded protein: CASSERGRGKTQYF.

The chain carries TRBV5-4 and TRBJ2-3, with 10 nucleotides matching TRBD2. The CDR3 covers 15 residues. The trim removed 4 bases at V and 3 bases at J, leaving 5 bases unmatched. CDR1 and CDR2 from the germline V gene are SGHNT and YYREEE (reference sequence). The CDR3 DNA follows: TGTGCCAGCAGCACACTAGCGGGGAAAACAGATACGCAGTATTTT. Translated: CASSTLAGKTDTQYF. The full variable domain, with the rest looked up from reference TRBV5-4 and TRBJ2-3, is ETGVTQSPTHLIKTRGQQVTLRCSSQSGHNTVSWYQQALGQGPQFIFQYYREEENGRGNFPPRFSGLQFPNYSSELNVNALELDDSALYLCASSTLAGKTDTQYFGPGTRLTVL.

A few counts support this clonotype. The chain links TRBV18 to TRBJ2-7; TRBD1 aligns across 7 bases. Germline values: CDR1 KGHSH, CDR2 LQKENI. This CDR3 spans 19 amino acids. The V gene end was trimmed by 1 base and the J gene end by 1 base; junction bases not matched to a gene: 16. The CDR3 DNA is TGTGCCAGCTCACCACTTGGGACAGACTCCGGTCGTTGGTCCTACGAGCAGTACTTC. Protein product: CASSPLGTDSGRWSYEQYF.

The chain recombines TRBV27 with TRBJ2-3, with 8 nucleotides matching TRBD2. This CDR3 has 16 amino acids. CDR1 is MNHEY and CDR2 is SMNVEV in the germline V gene (reference sequence). V shed 2 bases and J 4 bases; nucleotides not matched to a gene: 8. CDR3 sequence (DNA): TGTGCCAGCAGTTTAATTTTCGCGGGAGGAGCAGATACGCAGTATTTT. Encoded protein: CASSLIFAGGADTQYF.

This clonotype was observed a few times. The chain uses TRBV9 and TRBJ2-7; 10 bases fit TRBD1. Germline trimming cut 0 bases from V and 1 base from J; bases unmatched to any gene: 1. The CDR3 extends over 15 amino acids. Per the germline V gene, CDR1 is SGDLS and CDR2 is YYNGEE. This chain's CDR3 is CASSVGDRGSYEQYF. The CDR3 DNA reads as TGTGCCAGCAGCGTAGGGGACAGGGGATCCTACGAGCAGTACTTC. Full variable domain (missing parts from reference TRBV9 and TRBJ2-7): DSGVTQTPKHLITATGQRVTLRCSPRSGDLSVYWYQQSLDQGLQFLIQYYNGEERAKGNILERFSAQQFPDLHSELNLSSLELGDSALYFCASSVGDRGSYEQYFGPGTRLTVT.

The V gene is TRBV7-2, the J gene TRBJ1-3, with 7 bases that match TRBD1. From germline, CDR1 is SGHTA and CDR2 FQGNSA. The CDR3 has 15 amino acids. Trimming took 5 bases from V and 4 from J; bases not matched to a gene: 8. The DNA for the CDR3 is TGTGCCAGCAGCATCGACAGGGTAAAGGGAAACACCATATATTTT. This sequence encodes CASSIDRVKGNTIYF.

This clonotype was counted ten times or more. The chain recombines TRBV5-6 with TRBJ2-5; tentatively, D is TRBD2 (5 bases). Germline CDR1 reads SGHDT; CDR2 reads YYEEEE. The CDR3 totals 13 residues. Trimming left V 3 bases short and J 2 bases short, with 8 bases between. In DNA form, the CDR3 reads TGTGCCAGCAGCTCAGACTATCAAGAGACCCAGTACTTC. Encoded protein: CASSSDYQETQYF.

In its sample, this clonotype was seen a few times. The genes are TRBV6-5 and TRBJ2-7; D unresolved. Germline lookup yields CDR1 MNHEY and CDR2 SVGAGI. The CDR3 has 14 residues. Trimming left V 0 bases short and J 3 bases short, with 9 bases between. CDR3 amino acids: CASSYSGSFYEQYF. The CDR3 DNA reads TGTGCCAGCAGTTACTCGGGCAGCTTCTACGAGCAGTACTTC.